The 5 T cell receptor beta chains below were found in one sample sequenced in a study of chemoradiotherapy in HPV16-positive cancers. TCRdb's table, derived via immunoSEQ multiplex PCR, lists solely in-frame clones and lacks some. The sample consists of 13,000 or so clones, nearly 70% of them appearing once. This sample was gathered from a patient who underwent chemoradiotherapy. Source of these receptors: a human donor with HPV-associated anogenital cancer.

This chain joins TRBV19 and TRBJ1-5; possible D gene TRBD1, 6 bases. Looked up from germline, CDR1 is LNHDA and CDR2 is SQIVND (reference sequence). CDR3 length: 19 amino acids. Trimming stripped 5 bases from V and 1 base from J, with 24 bases between. This chain's CDR3 is CASSARDKSRLGSNQPQHF. The CDR3 nucleotides read TGTGCCAGTAGTGCCCGGGACAAATCGCGGTTGGGCAGCAATCAGCCCCAGCATTTT.

CDR3: CASSADGHSGNTIYF. DNA for the CDR3: TGCGCCAGCAGCGCCGACGGACACTCTGGAAACACCATATATTTT. The chain joins TRBV5-1 to TRBJ1-3, with TRBD1 as a possible D gene (5 bases). Trimming took off 4 bases at V and 0 bases at J, with 11 bases between the two ends. The CDR3 extends over 15 amino acids. Germline loops: CDR1 SGHRS, CDR2 YFSETQ. Based on the CDR3 plus reference TRBV5-1 and TRBJ1-3, the full variable domain is KAGVTQTPRYLIKTRGQQVTLSCSPISGHRSVSWYQQTPGQGLQFLFEYFSETQRNKGNFPGRFSGRQFSNSRSEMNVSTLELGDSALYLCASSADGHSGNTIYFGEGSWLTVV.

This clone was counted a few times. The V and J genes are TRBV6-1 and TRBJ2-7; possible D gene TRBD1, 5 bases. In germline, CDR1 is MNHNS, CDR2 SASEGT. The CDR3 consists of 15 residues. Between the trimmed V and J ends, which lost 3 bases and 1 base, there was a span of 13 bases. CDR3 DNA sequence: TGTGCCAGCAGTGAGCTTAGGACACTTTCCTACGAGCAGTACTTC. Its translation is CASSELRTLSYEQYF.

The V and J genes are TRBV30 and TRBJ1-1, with a tentative D call TRBD1 (6 bases). The V end lost 8 bases, the J end lost 5 bases, and 15 bases lay between the germline ends. This CDR3 spans 12 amino acids. Per germline, CDR1 GTSNPN and CDR2 SVGIG (reference sequence). The CDR3 DNA follows: TGTGCCGGGCACAGGGCCCGAACTGAAGCTTTCTTT. This sequence encodes CAGHRARTEAFF.

This clone was counted a few times. The chain has TRBV5-4 and TRBJ2-2, with TRBD2 matching 11 bases. The CDR3 covers 17 residues. Germline CDR1 is SGHNT and CDR2 is YYREEE (reference sequence). Unmatched junction bases numbered 8, after V lost 6 bases and J lost 1 base. CDR3 in amino acids: CASTSNGLAGNTGELFF. In DNA form, the CDR3 reads TGTGCCAGCACCAGCAACGGACTAGCGGGGAACACCGGGGAGCTGTTTTTT.